These T cell receptor beta chains were read from a single sample in a study of blood T cell repertoires in COVID-19. Libraries were prepared by immunoSEQ multiplex PCR; TCRdb keeps only in-frame clonotypes and omits some of them. Seen here are 190,000 or so clones, around nine tenths observed once, and the top ten hold roughly 4.9%. Material for sequencing was PBMCs or T cells enriched from blood (not recorded which). These receptors were taken from a woman between 25 and 40 years old who had been exposed to COVID-19. The CDR3 runs from the conserved cysteine through the conserved F or W. Clone size is given for some rows only: seen once, a few or many times, or a class if the clone is expanded.

size	J	V	CDR3
.	TRBJ1-1	TRBV7-8	CASSSKQGVGAFF
few	TRBJ2-3	TRBV7-9	CASSDAQGRGGTDTQYF
.	TRBJ2-1	TRBV2	CASSGTSYNEQFF
.	TRBJ1-5	TRBV27	CASSLSNTGAGNQPQHF
.	TRBJ2-3	TRBV9	CASSLRLAGGTDTQYF
.	TRBJ2-2	TRBV10-3	CAISEDRGPNTGELFF
.	TRBJ2-3	TRBV2	CASSELQRGIGTDTQYF
.	TRBJ2-2	TRBV10-3	CAISESRDTGELFF
.	TRBJ2-2	TRBV7-8	CASGGQGTRTTGELFF
.	TRBJ1-6	TRBV30	CAWDPGQGRVPLHF
.	TRBJ2-5	TRBV10-2	CASTLRGRAGETQYF
.	TRBJ2-1	TRBV3-1/TRBV3-2	CASSGARVHSSYNEQFF
.	TRBJ1-6	TRBV3-1/TRBV3-2	CASRRHLGGADSYSPLHF
.	TRBJ2-3	TRBV18	CASSPRLSSGAGDTQYF
.	TRBJ1-6	TRBV5-6	CASSSPKGEFYNSPLHF
.	TRBJ1-5	TRBV7-8	CASSLAMRKNQPQHF
.	TRBJ2-5	TRBV5-4	CASSLNRGEGETQYF
.	TRBJ1-2	TRBV10-3	CAITAQGDYGYTF
few	TRBJ1-5	TRBV10-3	CAISPGPSNQPQHF
.	TRBJ2-7	TRBV29-1	CSVEVSALTLGEISYEQYF
.	TRBJ2-7	TRBV19	CASSDRVRDEQYF
.	TRBJ2-3	TRBV27	CASSSLAGFGKYF
.	TRBJ2-7	TRBV2	CASSGTAEQYF
.	TRBJ1-2	TRBV6-5	CASSYSGGAPGYTF
.	TRBJ2-7	TRBV9	CASSVGASGAPYEQYF
few	TRBJ1-5	TRBV19	CASRQGSLGNQPQHF
many	TRBJ2-7	TRBV10-3	CAISGLAGGEYEQYF
.	TRBJ1-1	TRBV29-1	CSVAGLGTEAFF
few	TRBJ2-1	TRBV7-9	CASSLGREGQGNNEQFF
few	TRBJ1-2	TRBV9	CASSAGQLNRGYTF
once	TRBJ1-2	TRBV5-1	CASSSVAGDYGYTF
.	TRBJ2-3	TRBV2	CASSARPGLAGASGTDTQYF
.	TRBJ2-2	TRBV19	CASSPTGAANTGELFF
many	TRBJ2-7	TRBV28	CATRTPGQWNYEQYF
.	TRBJ2-7	TRBV29-1	CSGSGGNSYEQYF
.	TRBJ2-2	TRBV7-3	CASSPGLAGTGELFF
.	TRBJ2-1	TRBV7-8	CASSSGTSGAYNEQFF
.	TRBJ2-2	TRBV19	CASKSGDGTGELFF
.	TRBJ1-6	TRBV30	CAWTRDRDRLGSYNSPLHF
.	TRBJ2-7	TRBV15	CATSNPTRGLGRVLYYYEQYF
.	TRBJ2-7	TRBV29-1	CAGGGQNSYEQYF
.	TRBJ1-2	TRBV12-5	CASGFFDRFLYGYTF